The clone carrying this TCR beta chain was detected many times. As yet, its antigen is unknown. The sample originates from a study of T-cell reconstitution after alpha-beta-depleted transplantation in children. Regarding the study as a whole: From surviving recipient T cells and thymic progenitors came the high day-60 TCRbeta diversity observed in some patients.

Unique molecular identifiers were incorporated during preparation of the TCRbeta library. One entry per CDR3 protein results from TCRdb running MiXCR on the PCR reads. The sample lists about 240,000 distinct CDR3 sequences; roughly a quarter were seen once. The CDR3 consists of 17 residues. The V segment lost 3 bases and the J segment 1 base; nucleotides outside the gene matches: 9. Germline lookup yields CDR1 DFQATT and CDR2 SNEGSKA (reference sequence). This sequence joins TRBV20-1 and TRBJ2-2; 9 positions match TRBD2. Sequencing used PBMCs, obtained before TCRalphabeta/CD19-depleted stem cell transplant. This receptor was obtained from a girl aged 2-10 years with Fanconi anemia, due to receive a stem cell transplant. The CDR3 nucleotides read TGCAGTGCTAGTATCCTAGCGGGATCCTTGAACACCGGGGAGCTGTTTTTT. Its protein is CSASILAGSLNTGELFF.